Each of the 4 T cell receptor beta chains below was sequenced from the same sample in a study of T cells in Graves' hyperthyroidism and ophthalmopathy. TCR beta CDR3 regions were amplified from RNA. First-round RT-PCR targeting the TCR CDR3 was performed with the HTBI primer set. TCRdb ran MiXCR on the multiplex PCR reads and lists one entry per CDR3 protein. In the table there are 250,000 to 300,000 distinct CDR3 sequences, roughly 15% of which are singletons. Sequencing was carried out using blood. These TCRs come from a woman in her 40s with Graves' hyperthyroidism that later progressed to Graves' ophthalmopathy.

The chain recombines TRBV7-8 with TRBJ1-2; TRBD1 is a possible D gene (6 bases). This CDR3 spans 15 amino acids. In germline, CDR1 is SGHVS, CDR2 FQNEAQ. Trimming left V 1 base short and J 6 bases short, with 15 bases between. CDR3 sequence reads: CASSLGGGRADGYTF. The CDR3 nucleotides are TGTGCCAGCAGCTTAGGGGGGGGGCGGGCGGATGGCTACACCTTC.

This clonotype was seen repeatedly, ten times or more. This chain joins TRBV28 and TRBJ2-7; TRBD1 matches at 10 bases. V shed 5 bases and J 7 bases; nucleotides not matched to a gene: 8. The CDR3 runs 14 residues. Germline lookup yields CDR1 MDHEN and CDR2 SYDVKM. The CDR3 is CASSPRQGAREQYF. CDR3 in DNA: TGTGCCAGCAGTCCCCGACAGGGGGCTAGGGAGCAGTACTTC.

This clonotype has more than one count but fewer than ten. The chain carries TRBV19 and TRBJ2-1, with D possibly being TRBD2 (5 bases). Germline CDR1 reads LNHDA; CDR2 reads SQIVND (reference sequence). CDR3 length: 15 residues. V shed 3 bases and J shed 0 bases, with 9 bases lying between them. CDR3 DNA: TGTGCCAGTAGTATGGGGAGAAACTCCTACAATGAGCAGTTCTTC. Translation: CASSMGRNSYNEQFF.

This clonotype was observed at least ten times. V gene TRBV6-5 combines with J gene TRBJ2-7, with D tentatively TRBD1 (6 bases). CDR3 length: 14 residues. Germline V gene data show CDR1 as MNHEY and CDR2 as SVGAGI. V was shortened by 3 bases and J by 2 bases, with 11 bases between the two germline ends. CDR3 bases: TGTGCCAGCAGTTATGACTACAGGGCCTACGAGCAGTACTTC. Translating it yields CASSYDYRAYEQYF.